The 15 T cell receptor beta chains given below trace back to one sample, sequenced in a study of blood T cells in healthy people across ages. Through a sample-barcoded 5' primer and a J-beta primer mix, a second PCR was run for 7 to 11 cycles. A single record per CDR3 protein comes from TCRdb applying MiXCR to the 5' RACE reads. Among around 690,000 distinct CDR3 sequences listed, under 65% were seen once. The sequencing sample was made of blood. The receptors shown here come from a man aged 60 to 75 in good health.

This sequence joins TRBV19 and TRBJ1-2; 7 bases line up with TRBD1. CDR1 LNHDA and CDR2 SQIVND come from the germline V gene (reference sequence). This CDR3 region has 16 residues. Trimming cost V 5 bases and J 2 bases; bases outside gene matches: 11. The DNA for the CDR3 is TGTGCCAGTAGTGTCAAGTACAGGGGAATCAACTATGGCTACACCTTC. Protein sequence: CASSVKYRGINYGYTF.

The sample holds many counts of this clonotype. One junction end does not reproduce the germline sequence, and a read error may be involved. The chain joins TRBV5-1 to TRBJ2-6; 11 bases fit TRBD2. This CDR3 spans 16 amino acids. CDR1 and CDR2 from the germline V gene are SGHRS and YFSETQ. The CDR3 coding sequence is TGCGCCAGCAGCTTAGGAAATAGCGGGGGGGCCGACGTCCTGACTTTC. This codes for CASSLGNSGGADVLTF. Full variable domain (missing parts from reference TRBV5-1 and TRBJ2-6): KAGVTQTPRYLIKTRGQQVTLSCSPISGHRSVSWYQQTPGQGLQFLFEYFSETQRNKGNFPGRFSGRQFSNSRSEMNVSTLELGDSALYLCASSLGNSGGADVLTFGAGSRLTVL.

This clonotype came up many times. The rearrangement joins TRBV15 to TRBJ2-5, with D uncertain. Germline lookup yields CDR1 LNHNV and CDR2 YYDKDF (reference sequence). This CDR3 is built from 12 residues. Trimming cost V 0 bases and J 1 base, with 0 bases left between them. The CDR3 is CATSRDQETQYF. In DNA form, the CDR3 reads TGTGCCACCAGCAGAGACCAAGAGACCCAGTACTTC.

The sample holds a few counts of this clonotype. The CDR3 region has the DNA TGTGCCAGCAGTTACCCAGAAAGGGACAACCAAGAGACCCAGTACTTC. It is translated as CASSYPERDNQETQYF. V gene TRBV6-6 combines with J gene TRBJ2-5; D may be TRBD1 (6 bases). The CDR3 has 16 amino acids. V shed 2 bases and J shed 0 bases, with 13 bases lying between them. Germline V gene data show CDR1 as MNHNY and CDR2 as SVGAGI (reference sequence).

This chain links TRBV20-1 with TRBJ2-1, with 7 bases lining up with TRBD1. V shed 0 bases, J shed 8 bases, and the junction held 4 bases outside the gene matches. CDR3 size: 13 residues. Germline V gives CDR1 DFQATT, CDR2 SNEGSKA (reference sequence). The CDR3 DNA follows: TGCAGTGCTAGAGATCCCGACAGGGATGAGCAGTTCTTC. Translation gives CSARDPDRDEQFF.

This clonotype has only a few counts. This chain joins TRBV4-2 and TRBJ2-1; 10 bases are a match to TRBD2. Germline lookup yields CDR1 LGHNA and CDR2 YNFKEQ. V was pared by 0 bases and J by 0 bases, with 14 bases of the junction left unmatched. CDR3 size: 21 residues. In nucleotides, the CDR3 is TGTGCCAGCAGCCAAGATAGAGAGCGGGGGGGCCGGTTTCCCTCCTACAATGAGCAGTTCTTC. As protein: CASSQDRERGGRFPSYNEQFF.

The chain uses TRBV7-9 and TRBJ2-7; D gene ambiguous. The CDR3 is 15 amino acids. The V gene's germline CDR1 is SEHNR and CDR2 FQNEAQ (reference sequence). With 1 base removed from V and 0 bases from J, the gap between germline ends came to 10 bases. In DNA form, the CDR3 reads TGTGCCAGCAGCTTAGGTTGGGCGGACTCCTACGAGCAGTACTTC. It specifies CASSLGWADSYEQYF.

This chain joins TRBV29-1 and TRBJ2-1, with 9 bases lining up with TRBD2. Germline CDR1 reads SQVTM; CDR2 reads ANQGSEA. The V and J ends lost 0 bases and 4 bases, in that order; junction bases with no gene match: 10. The CDR3 spans 17 residues. The CDR3 sequence: CSVEDGRGGLTYNEQFF. As DNA, the CDR3 is TGCAGCGTTGAAGATGGGCGGGGGGGCCTGACTTACAATGAGCAGTTCTTC.

This clonotype was observed a few times. The chain couples TRBV12-3 or TRBV12-4 to TRBJ2-1, with D possibly being TRBD1 or TRBD2 (7 bases each). This CDR3 region has 15 residues. V shed 1 base and J shed 5 bases, with 12 bases lying between them. This chain's CDR3 is CASSLDRGGNNEQFF. CDR3 bases: TGTGCCAGCAGTTTAGACAGGGGAGGGAACAATGAGCAGTTCTTC.

This clonotype was detected a few times. The J gene is TRBJ2-3, the V gene TRBV4-2, with a weak D call TRBD2 (5 bases). Per the germline V gene, CDR1 is LGHNA and CDR2 is YNFKEQ. V was cut by 6 bases and J by 11 bases, with 15 bases left in between. The CDR3 has 12 residues. The CDR3 region is CASSREEGRQYF. CDR3 nucleotides: TGTGCCAGCAGTCGGGAAGAGGGAAGGCAGTATTTT.

Regarding this clonotype: The junction does not match germline at one end; this may be a read error. The chain links TRBV7-2 to TRBJ2-1, with TRBD2 as a possible D gene (5 bases). Germline-derived CDR1 and CDR2 are SGHTA and FQGNSA. The CDR3 is 14 amino acids. The CDR3 is CASSYPGIYNERFF. DNA of the CDR3: TGTGCCAGCAGCTACCCGGGGATATACAATGAGCGGTTCTTC.

V usage is TRBV5-5 and J usage is TRBJ2-4; 7 nucleotides agree with TRBD1. The germline gives CDR1 SGHKS, CDR2 YYEKEE (reference sequence). The length of the CDR3 is 13 residues. V shed 4 bases, J shed 13 bases, and the junction held 11 bases outside the gene matches. Here the CDR3 reads CASSDGTVREQYF. CDR3 bases: TGTGCCAGCAGCGACGGGACAGTACGAGAGCAGTACTTC.

The chain joins TRBV7-9 to TRBJ2-7, with 9 bases aligning to TRBD1. V shed 5 bases and J 2 bases; nucleotides not matched to a gene: 10. Germline V gives CDR1 SEHNR, CDR2 FQNEAQ (reference sequence). The CDR3 has 16 residues. CDR3 loop: CASSPPGQGATYEQYF. CDR3 nucleotides: TGTGCCAGCAGCCCTCCGGGACAGGGAGCAACCTACGAGCAGTACTTC.

The chain has TRBV4-2 and TRBJ2-1, with 8 positions matching TRBD2. Germline V gene lookup returns CDR1 LGHNA and CDR2 YNFKEQ. The CDR3 is 16 amino acids. With 1 base clipped from V and 9 bases from J, the junction kept 11 bases outside the gene matches. DNA of the CDR3: TGTGCCAGCAGCCAAGCACCCTACGGGGGGGAAGGTGAGCAGTTCTTC. Translating gives CASSQAPYGGEGEQFF.

The chain couples TRBV29-1 to TRBJ2-7; possible D gene TRBD1, 6 bases. This CDR3 is 12 amino acids long. CDR1 SQVTM and CDR2 ANQGSEA come from the germline V gene. Trimming took 8 bases from V and 3 from J, leaving 14 bases between them. CDR3 in DNA: TGCAGCTCCCGCGGCAGGGGCTACGAGCAGTACTTC. Translating it yields CSSRGRGYEQYF.